This T cell receptor beta chain was retrieved from a study of control samples from healthy donors and cancer patients. Measured with immunoSEQ multiplex PCR; TCRdb has only the in-frame clones, and not every one. The table records 50,000 or so clones, 75% to 85% of them present only once. The CDR3 runs 14 residues. Trimming pared 3 bases from V and 1 base from J, leaving 10 bases between. The germline V gene has CDR1 SNHLY and CDR2 FYNNEI. This receptor was taken from a man aged 65 to 79 in good health. The specimen sequenced was blood. The chain combines TRBV2 with TRBJ2-7; tentative D call: TRBD1 (6 bases). CDR3 amino acids: CASSEQGSSYEQYF. The DNA for the CDR3 is TGTGCCAGCAGTGAGCAGGGGAGTTCCTACGAGCAGTACTTC.